At least ten counts were recorded for the clone carrying this T cell receptor beta chain. Regions amplified from RNA transcripts were the TCR beta CDR3 regions. The TCR CDR3 first-round RT-PCR relied on the HTBI primer set. Each CDR3 protein gets one entry after TCRdb re-called the multiplex PCR reads with MiXCR. The sample shows over 550,000 distinct CDR3 sequences, over 15% of them seen only once. These data belong to a study of T cells in Graves' hyperthyroidism and ophthalmopathy. Study overall: Blood was drawn when the patient was first diagnosed and still untreated.

Fresh peripheral blood, roughly 9.3 ml, was the source of the PBMCs. Specimen: blood. The clonotype originates from a woman under 30 with Graves' hyperthyroidism.

The CDR3, as DNA: TGTGCCAGCAGTCCCGGACTCCCCCCAGAGACCCAGTACTTC. Translated: CASSPGLPPETQYF. The V and J genes are TRBV12-3 or TRBV12-4 and TRBJ2-5; possible D gene TRBD2, 5 bases. The CDR3 has 14 residues. V was pared by 5 bases and J by 4 bases, with 14 bases between.